These 14 T cell receptor beta chains originate from one sample sequenced in a study of blood T cell repertoires in COVID-19. Measured with immunoSEQ multiplex PCR; TCRdb has only the in-frame clones, and not every one. This sample has about 220,000 clones, with 84% found just once. The sequenced sample was PBMCs or T cells enriched from blood (not recorded which). The receptors come from a woman in her thirties or forties who had recovered from COVID-19.

The V gene is TRBV5-4, the J gene TRBJ2-1, with 11 positions matching TRBD2. The CDR3 consists of 16 residues. With V trimmed by 4 bases and J by 2 bases, 5 bases remained unmatched. Per the germline V gene, CDR1 is SGHNT and CDR2 is YYREEE (reference sequence). The CDR3, as DNA: TGTGCCAGCAGCCTAATAGCGGGAGGGCCCTACAATGAGCAGTTCTTC. Its protein is CASSLIAGGPYNEQFF.

The CDR3 bases are TGTGCCAGCAGTTACAGGCCGGGACAGGGGACCCATTTTTTCCCAGATACGCAGTATTTT. Protein product: CASSYRPGQGTHFFPDTQYF. The chain links TRBV6-2 or TRBV6-3 to TRBJ2-3; TRBD1 agrees at 10 bases. V trimming: 2 bases; J trimming: 4 bases; junction bases outside the gene matches: 18. This CDR3 region has 20 residues. CDR1 and CDR2 from the germline V gene are MNHEY and SVGEGT.

This clone was observed a handful of times. The rearrangement uses TRBV2 and TRBJ1-6, with 9 bases matching TRBD1. With V trimmed by 5 bases and J by 9 bases, 5 bases remained unmatched. The CDR3 has 14 amino acids. Germline values: CDR1 SNHLY, CDR2 FYNNEI. CDR3 nucleotides: TGTGCCAGCAGTCTAGGACAGGGGAGTTCACCCCTCCACTTT. Its translation: CASSLGQGSSPLHF.

The V and J genes are TRBV21-1 and TRBJ1-2; TRBD1, the table's D call, was not compared with the DNA. TRBV21-1 constitutes a pseudogene. The CDR3 extends over 16 amino acids. The CDR3 region has the DNA TGTGCCAGCAGCAAAGCCCACCGGACAGGAATGTATGGCTACACCTTC. Translating gives CASSKAHRTGMYGYTF.

The chain joins TRBV6-4 to TRBJ2-7; the D is unclear. V lost 3 bases and J 2 bases, leaving 17 bases between the germline ends. Germline lookup yields CDR1 MRHNA and CDR2 SNTAGT. The CDR3 spans 16 residues. This CDR3 is CASSERMVAPTYEQYV. The CDR3 coding sequence is TGTGCCAGCAGTGAACGTATGGTGGCACCGACCTACGAGCAGTACGTC.

The chain couples TRBV29-1 to TRBJ2-2; D possibly corresponds to TRBD2 (6 bases). The CDR3 loop spans 16 amino acids. V was shortened by 7 bases and J by 5 bases, with 23 bases between the two germline ends. The germline gives CDR1 SQVTM, CDR2 ANQGSEA. The DNA for the CDR3 is TGCAGCGCGTTGCATTGGTCGGGGGTTGGGACCGGGGAGCTGTTTTTT. Amino acids: CSALHWSGVGTGELFF.

V gene TRBV27 combines with J gene TRBJ2-3; D perhaps matches TRBD2 (5 bases). The CDR3 totals 16 residues. CDR1 MNHEY and CDR2 SMNVEV come from the germline V gene (reference sequence). The V end was cut by 4 bases, the J end by 6 bases, with 20 bases between. The CDR3 protein is CASSSPGGRAEDTQYF. CDR3 DNA: TGTGCCAGCAGTTCTCCTGGAGGAAGGGCCGAGGATACGCAGTATTTT.

The V gene is TRBV28, the J gene TRBJ1-5, with TRBD1 matching over 11 bases. CDR1 is MDHEN, CDR2 SYDVKM, per germline. This CDR3 contains 15 residues. Unmatched junction bases numbered 4, after V lost 5 bases and J lost 4 bases. The CDR3 here is CASSTDRGPNQPQHF. The CDR3 region has the DNA TGTGCCAGCAGTACGGACAGGGGGCCAAATCAGCCCCAGCATTTT.

This clone was seen a single time. Additional DNA sequences in this sample encode the identical CDR3. The V and J genes are TRBV18 and TRBJ2-5; 9 nucleotides agree with TRBD1. This CDR3 contains 14 residues. Germline assignment: CDR1 KGHSH and CDR2 LQKENI. Trimming removed 6 bases from V and 4 bases from J; junction bases left unmatched: 6. This CDR3 reads CASSPGTGRETQYF. DNA for the CDR3: TGTGCCAGCTCCCCCGGGACAGGGCGAGAGACCCAGTACTTC.

The CDR3 DNA follows: TGCGCCAGCAGCGCGGGGACAGGGGGACGCACAGATACGCAGTATTTT. Translated, it gives CASSAGTGGRTDTQYF. V and J are TRBV5-1 and TRBJ2-3, with 11 bases aligning to TRBD1. The J segment lost 1 base and the V segment lost 4 bases, leaving 5 bases of the junction unmatched. In germline, CDR1 is SGHRS, CDR2 YFSETQ. CDR3 length equals 16 residues.

The V and J genes are TRBV3-1 (or the pseudogene TRBV3-2) and TRBJ1-4; no clear D. Germline V lookup: CDR1 LGHDT, CDR2 YNNKEL (reference sequence). The length of the CDR3 is 13 residues. The V end was cut by 1 base, the J end by 7 bases, with 7 bases between. The CDR3 reads CASSQARGEKLFF. CDR3 nucleotide sequence: TGTGCCAGCAGCCAAGCCAGAGGTGAAAAACTGTTTTTT.

The chain recombines TRBV5-1 with TRBJ2-3; possibly TRBD2 for D (5 bases). The CDR3 has 14 residues. V was clipped by 3 bases and J by 5 bases, with 13 bases between them. Germline CDR1 reads SGHRS; CDR2 reads YFSETQ. CDR3 bases: TGCGCCAGCAGCTCCCCGGCGGGCGGAGATACGCAGTATTTT. Its protein is CASSSPAGGDTQYF. Together with reference TRBV5-1 and TRBJ2-3, the CDR3 gives the full variable domain: KAGVTQTPRYLIKTRGQQVTLSCSPISGHRSVSWYQQTPGQGLQFLFEYFSETQRNKGNFPGRFSGRQFSNSRSEMNVSTLELGDSALYLCASSSPAGGDTQYFGPGTRLTVL.

The chain links TRBV24-1 to TRBJ2-2; the D is unclear. The germline V and J ends were trimmed by 4 bases and 7 bases, with 9 bases remaining between them. CDR1 and CDR2 (germline): KGHDR, SFDVKD. The CDR3 contains 13 residues. In DNA form, the CDR3 reads TGTGCCACCAGTGACCCACGGTTCGGGGAGCTGTTTTTT. It is translated as CATSDPRFGELFF.

The chain employs TRBV7-9 and TRBJ2-3, with TRBD1 matching over 10 bases. Germline-derived CDR1 and CDR2 are SEHNR and FQNEAQ (reference sequence). This CDR3 has 15 residues. The junction had 7 bases not matched to a gene; V was cut back by 5 bases and J by 5 bases. The CDR3 bases are TGTGCCAGCAGCCCCCGGGGGACAGGGGTAGATACGCAGTATTTT. It yields the protein CASSPRGTGVDTQYF.